A selection of T cell receptor beta chains follows, all from one sample in a study of cytomegalovirus exposure and HLA in healthy donors. TCRdb's table, derived via immunoSEQ multiplex PCR, lists solely in-frame clones and lacks some. There are some 190,000 clones in the sample; approximately 86% occur only once, and 7.2% lies in the top ten. Sequenced material: PBMCs. These receptors all stem from a man in his thirties or forties in good health and CMV-seropositive. Both conserved end residues are part of each CDR3. Each record gives: D gene, J gene, clone size, V gene, CDR3 protein, CDR3 DNA. D genes are given only for firm matches. Not all rows give a size; the values are once, few, many and, for expanded clones, a class.

D: TRBD1
J: TRBJ2-7
size: .
V: TRBV15
CDR3: CATSGPGQGRYEQYF
DNA: TGTGCCACCAGCGGTCCGGGACAGGGGCGGTACGAGCAGTACTTC

D: TRBD1
J: TRBJ2-5
size: .
V: TRBV10-3
CDR3: CAISDPGQERTQYF
DNA: TGTGCCATCAGCGATCCGGGACAGGAGCGGACCCAGTACTTC

D: .
J: TRBJ1-5
size: .
V: TRBV9
CDR3: CASSVGGSNQPQHF
DNA: TGTGCCAGCAGCGTAGGGGGCAGCAATCAGCCCCAGCATTTT

D: TRBD2
J: TRBJ2-3
size: .
V: TRBV30
CDR3: CAWSDRGGGPDTQYF
DNA: TGTGCCTGGAGTGATCGGGGGGGCGGGCCAGATACGCAGTATTTT

D: TRBD2
J: TRBJ2-3
size: .
V: TRBV9
CDR3: CASSAGTSGRAGGTDTQYF
DNA: TGTGCCAGCAGCGCAGGGACTAGCGGGAGGGCTGGGGGCACAGATACGCAGTATTTT

D: .
J: TRBJ2-4
size: .
V: TRBV6-5
CDR3: CASSTTVANIQYF
DNA: TGTGCCAGCAGTACGACAGTAGCAAACATTCAGTACTTC

D: TRBD2
J: TRBJ2-1
size: .
V: TRBV9
CDR3: CASSLGLAGGNEQFF
DNA: TGTGCCAGCAGCCTTGGACTAGCGGGCGGGAATGAGCAGTTCTTC

D: .
J: TRBJ1-1
size: .
V: TRBV2
CDR3: CASMVRGGGSTEAFF
DNA: TGTGCCAGCATGGTGAGGGGGGGAGGGAGCACTGAAGCTTTCTTT

D: .
J: TRBJ2-5
size: .
V: TRBV5-6
CDR3: CASSFGGAKETQYF
DNA: TGTGCCAGCAGCTTTGGGGGGGCCAAAGAGACCCAGTACTTC

D: TRBD2
J: TRBJ2-5
size: .
V: TRBV15
CDR3: CATSRVGAGEETQYF
DNA: TGTGCCACCAGCAGAGTTGGGGCGGGAGAAGAGACCCAGTACTTC

D: .
J: TRBJ1-2
size: .
V: TRBV7-9
CDR3: CASSLSEGFGYTF
DNA: TGTGCCAGCAGCTTATCCGAGGGGTTTGGCTACACCTTC

D: TRBD1
J: TRBJ1-5
size: .
V: TRBV5-1
CDR3: CASSLGQGDQPQHF
DNA: TGCGCCAGCAGCCTTGGACAGGGGGATCAGCCCCAGCATTTT

D: .
J: TRBJ1-3
size: .
V: TRBV18
CDR3: CASSPPQGRMGTIYF
DNA: TGTGCCAGCTCACCACCGCAGGGCAGAATGGGAACCATATATTTT

D: .
J: TRBJ2-5
size: .
V: TRBV30
CDR3: CAWSSGETQYF
DNA: TGTGCCTGGAGTTCAGGGGAGACCCAGTACTTC

D: .
J: TRBJ2-7
size: .
V: TRBV5-1
CDR3: CASSPRFEGYEQYF
DNA: TGCGCCAGCAGCCCCCGATTCGAGGGATACGAGCAGTACTTC

D: TRBD2
J: TRBJ2-3
size: .
V: TRBV25-1
CDR3: CASKGSGGITDTQYF
DNA: TGTGCCAGCAAAGGTAGCGGGGGAATCACAGATACGCAGTATTTT

D: .
J: TRBJ2-5
size: .
V: TRBV29-1
CDR3: CSVGPLGQETQYF
DNA: TGCAGCGTTGGCCCCCTTGGACAAGAGACCCAGTACTTC

D: .
J: TRBJ2-3
size: many
V: TRBV7-2
CDR3: CASSSASDTQYF
DNA: TGTGCCAGCAGCTCGGCCTCGGATACGCAGTATTTT

D: .
J: TRBJ2-5
size: .
V: TRBV29-1
CDR3: CSVLGSSMDRETQYF
DNA: TGCAGCGTTTTGGGTTCCTCAATGGACCGGGAGACCCAGTACTTC

D: .
J: TRBJ2-1
size: .
V: TRBV10-3
CDR3: CASAGPDNEQFF
DNA: TGTGCCAGCGCCGGGCCCGACAATGAGCAGTTCTTC

D: .
J: TRBJ2-2
size: .
V: TRBV29-1
CDR3: CSVGTVDTGELFF
DNA: TGCAGCGTTGGGACAGTCGACACCGGGGAGCTGTTTTTT

D: TRBD2
J: TRBJ2-7
size: .
V: TRBV6-5
CDR3: CASTGTSSYEQYF
DNA: TGTGCCAGCACAGGGACTAGCTCCTACGAGCAGTACTTC

D: .
J: TRBJ1-3
size: .
V: TRBV15
CDR3: CATSTPGSPVSRNTIYF
DNA: TGTGCCACCAGCACCCCGGGAAGTCCCGTATCCAGAAACACCATATATTTT

D: .
J: TRBJ2-1
size: few
V: TRBV5-4
CDR3: CASSLGQGIYNEQFF
DNA: TGTGCCAGCAGCTTGGGTCAGGGGATCTACAATGAGCAGTTCTTC

D: .
J: TRBJ2-3
size: .
V: TRBV6-1
CDR3: CASSERGGTDTQYF
DNA: TGTGCCAGCAGTGAAAGGGGGGGCACAGATACGCAGTATTTT

D: .
J: TRBJ2-7
size: .
V: TRBV27
CDR3: CASKPSLQVYEQYF
DNA: TGTGCCAGCAAACCCTCATTACAGGTTTACGAGCAGTACTTC

D: .
J: TRBJ1-5
size: .
V: TRBV5-7
CDR3: CASSLPRLGVPDSNQPQHF
DNA: TGTGCCAGCAGCTTGCCCAGGTTAGGGGTCCCTGATAGCAATCAGCCCCAGCATTTT

D: .
J: TRBJ2-1
size: .
V: TRBV9
CDR3: CASSARGWSYNEQFF
DNA: TGTGCCAGCAGCGCTAGGGGATGGTCCTACAATGAGCAGTTCTTC

D: .
J: TRBJ2-3
size: .
V: TRBV6-1
CDR3: CASSSLADTQYF
DNA: TGTGCCAGCAGTTCCTTAGCAGATACGCAGTATTTT

D: .
J: TRBJ1-2
size: .
V: TRBV7-2
CDR3: CASSLAGDTNYGYTF
DNA: TGTGCCAGCAGCTTAGCGGGAGATACTAACTATGGCTACACCTTC

D: .
J: TRBJ2-1
size: once
V: TRBV7-2
CDR3: CASSLASTRNEQFF
DNA: TGTGCCAGCAGCTTAGCCTCCACTAGGAATGAGCAGTTCTTC

D: TRBD2
J: TRBJ2-1
size: .
V: TRBV6-1
CDR3: CASSELGLAGHYNEQFF
DNA: TGTGCCAGCAGTGAACTGGGACTAGCGGGACACTACAATGAGCAGTTCTTC

D: .
J: TRBJ2-5
size: .
V: TRBV6-5
CDR3: CASSYGGYQETQYF
DNA: TGTGCCAGCAGTTACGGGGGGTACCAAGAGACCCAGTACTTC

D: TRBD1
J: TRBJ2-7
size: .
V: TRBV6-1
CDR3: CASSDVGQAFYEQYF
DNA: TGTGCCAGCAGTGATGTAGGACAGGCTTTCTACGAGCAGTACTTC

D: .
J: TRBJ1-5
size: .
V: TRBV5-6
CDR3: CASSFGGTGNQPQHF
DNA: TGTGCCAGCAGCTTCGGGGGTACAGGGAATCAGCCCCAGCATTTT

D: .
J: TRBJ2-5
size: .
V: TRBV5-6
CDR3: CASTSGYLYQETQYF
DNA: TGTGCCAGCACCTCGGGGTACCTGTACCAAGAGACCCAGTACTTC

D: .
J: TRBJ2-5
size: .
V: TRBV29-1
CDR3: CSADLGRGILGETQYF
DNA: TGCAGCGCCGACCTCGGACGAGGGATTCTAGGAGAGACCCAGTACTTC

D: .
J: TRBJ2-1
size: .
V: TRBV7-3
CDR3: CASSPQRHNEQFF
DNA: TGTGCCAGCAGCCCCCAGCGGCACAATGAGCAGTTCTTC

D: TRBD1
J: TRBJ1-1
size: .
V: TRBV6-6
CDR3: CASSPRQGIVNTEAFF
DNA: TGTGCCAGCAGCCCCCGACAGGGAATAGTGAACACTGAAGCTTTCTTT